A single sample is the source of the 14 T cell receptor beta chains below, sequenced in a study of blood T cells in healthy people across ages. Through a sample-barcoded 5' primer and a J-beta primer mix, a second PCR was run for roughly 6 to 12 cycles. One entry per CDR3 protein, called by TCRdb with MiXCR from the 5' RACE reads. The sample lists over 700,000 distinct CDR3 sequences; about 48% were seen once. Source material: blood. These receptors all stem from a man aged 80 or over in good health.

The chain employs TRBV24-1 and TRBJ2-2, with TRBD1 as a possible D gene (5 bases). This CDR3 has 14 residues. Trimming pared 6 bases from V and 5 bases from J, leaving 12 bases between. The germline gives CDR1 KGHDR, CDR2 SFDVKD. The DNA of the CDR3 is TGTGCCACCAGTCCCGCAGGGAAGACCGGGGAGCTGTTTTTT. This codes for CATSPAGKTGELFF.

The rearrangement links TRBV12-1 to TRBJ2-1; the D call in the table, TRBD2, was not verified against the DNA. TRBV12-1 has pseudogene status. This CDR3 region has 16 residues. CDR3 sequence (DNA): TGTGCCAGCAGCTTTGTGGCAACTAGCGGGAGAAATGAGCAGTTCTTC. Its protein is CASSFVATSGRNEQFF.

With regard to this clonotype: At one of its ends the junction is not consistent with the germline gene, which may arise from a read error. The J gene is TRBJ2-3, the V gene TRBV7-3, with 12 positions matching TRBD1. CDR3 length equals 16 residues. Per germline, CDR1 SGHTA and CDR2 FQGTGA. CDR3 sequence (DNA): TGTGCTAGCAGCTTTCCGGGACAGGGGGCGCATAGCGCGCAGTATTTT. Translated: CASSFPGQGAHSAQYF.

CDR3 DNA sequence: TGTGCCAGCACCGCACCCGGGACTGCGGATTCACCCCTCCACTTT. It is translated as CASTAPGTADSPLHF. J is TRBJ1-6 and V is TRBV7-2; possibly TRBD1 for D (5 bases). Germline V lookup: CDR1 SGHTA, CDR2 FQGNSA. The CDR3 sequence is 15 residues long. The ends were cut back, 7 bases at V and 8 bases at J, with 18 bases in the middle. The whole variable domain, filled in from reference TRBV7-2 and TRBJ1-6, reads GAGVSQSPSNKVTEKGKDVELRCDPISGHTALYWYRQSLGQGLEFLIYFQGNSAPDKSGLPSDRFSAERTGGSVSTLTIQRTQQEDSAVYLCASTAPGTADSPLHFGNGTRLTVT.

This chain connects TRBV9 to TRBJ2-5; D remains ambiguous. The end of the DNA aligns better with TRBJ2-7, so the J call may be wrong. Germline-derived CDR1 and CDR2 are SGDLS and YYNGEE. There are 16 residues in the CDR3. The CDR3 DNA reads TGTGCCAGCAGCGTAGGGGCACCAACCCCCAATTACGAGCAGTACTTC. Translated, it gives CASSVGAPTPNYEQYF.

The V and J genes are TRBV7-2 and TRBJ1-5, with a weak D call TRBD1 (5 bases). Trimming removed 2 bases at V and 7 bases at J, with 15 bases between. Germline-derived CDR1 and CDR2 are SGHTA and FQGNSA. This CDR3 contains 15 residues. CDR3 sequence: CASSLSGQGWQPQHF. The CDR3 nucleotides read TGTGCCAGCAGCTTAAGTGGCCAGGGCTGGCAGCCCCAGCATTTT.

This clonotype was counted a single time. The chain combines TRBV6-5 with TRBJ2-1; either TRBD1 or TRBD2 may supply D (6 bases each). Germline CDR1 reads MNHEY; CDR2 reads SVGAGI. This CDR3 has 14 amino acids. Trimming took off 9 bases at V and 10 bases at J, with 22 bases between the two ends. CDR3 in amino acids: CASVGTGGAYEQFF. CDR3 DNA: TGTGCCAGTGTCGGGACTGGGGGCGCCTACGAGCAGTTCTTC.

The chain uses TRBV2 and TRBJ2-1; D is unresolved. Germline CDR1 SNHLY, CDR2 FYNNEI. V was pared by 2 bases and J by 14 bases, with 13 bases between. The CDR3 covers 12 residues. The CDR3 loop is CASSESSRVEFF. CDR3 nucleotide sequence: TGTGCCAGCAGTGAAAGTTCAAGGGTTGAGTTCTTC.

This clonotype was picked up many times. The chain couples TRBV20-1 to TRBJ2-4, with D possibly called TRBD1 or TRBD2 (5 bases each). CDR3 size: 14 residues. Germline loops: CDR1 DFQATT, CDR2 SNEGSKA (reference sequence). The V end was cut by 6 bases, the J end by 8 bases, with 20 bases between. The CDR3 DNA follows: TGCAGTGCGACCAGGGTAGGGAGTGCGGACATTCAGTACTTC. This sequence encodes CSATRVGSADIQYF.

The chain links TRBV6-1 to TRBJ1-1, with D uncertain. The V gene lost 2 bases and the J gene lost 0 bases, with 10 bases spanning the gap. The CDR3 length is 15 residues. The germline gives CDR1 MNHNS, CDR2 SASEGT. CDR3 protein: CASSEIPQMNTEAFF. DNA of the CDR3: TGTGCCAGCAGTGAAATCCCCCAGATGAACACTGAAGCTTTCTTT.

There are a few counts of this clonotype. The genes are TRBV2 and TRBJ2-4; the D gene is possibly TRBD2 (5 bases). The CDR3 loop spans 17 amino acids. Trimming removed 4 bases at V and 3 bases at J, with 19 bases between. Germline V CDR1 and CDR2: SNHLY, FYNNEI. As DNA, the CDR3 is TGTGCCAGCAGTGCGAGCGTCGTAGAACGGGACAAAAACATTCAGTACTTC. Its protein is CASSASVVERDKNIQYF.

The chain couples TRBV7-2 to TRBJ2-6, with D hard to call. Germline assignment: CDR1 SGHTA and CDR2 FQGNSA. V was shortened by 1 base and J by 0 bases, with 10 bases between the two germline ends. The CDR3 has 17 residues. In DNA form, the CDR3 reads TGTGCCAGCAGCTTAGGTGGACGTGTCTCTGGGGCCAACGTCCTGACTTTC. Encoded protein: CASSLGGRVSGANVLTF.

This chain uses TRBV11-2 with TRBJ2-2, with 10 bases matching TRBD2. J was trimmed by 4 bases and V by 1 base; bases with no gene match: 3. Germline CDR1 and CDR2: SGHAT and FQNNGV. The length of the CDR3 is 16 residues. The CDR3 coding sequence is TGTGCCAGCAGCTTAGTGTCTAGCGGGGGCACCGGGGAGCTGTTTTTT. It translates to CASSLVSSGGTGELFF.

The chain employs TRBV20-1 and TRBJ2-7, with 7 bases lining up with TRBD1. Germline CDR1 is DFQATT and CDR2 is SNEGSKA (reference sequence). This CDR3 has 12 residues. V was pared by 6 bases and J by 1 base, with 3 bases of the junction left unmatched. CDR3 amino acids: CSAMGQSYEQYF. The DNA of the CDR3 is TGCAGTGCGATGGGACAGTCCTACGAGCAGTACTTC.